These T cell receptor beta chains were read from a single sample in a study of blood T cells in healthy people across ages. TCRdb called the 5' RACE reads again in MiXCR, with one record for every CDR3 protein. The sample has more than 650,000 distinct CDR3 sequences, about 24% seen once. The sample taken for sequencing was blood. Every receptor here comes from a man aged 65 to 79 in good health. The CDR3 runs from the conserved cysteine through the conserved F or W. A D gene is named only where the DNA matches it firmly. The size entry is marked missing in some rows and otherwise reads once, few, many or a size class.

TRBJ2-1	-	TRBV28	-	CASSLIDGGSPRSEQFF	TGTGCCAGCAGTTTAATAGATGGTGGTTCCCCTCGTAGTGAGCAGTTCTTC
TRBJ2-1	few	TRBV7-2	-	CASSLAPLGYNEQFF	TGTGCCAGCAGCTTAGCGCCTTTGGGTTACAATGAGCAGTTCTTC
TRBJ2-5	-	TRBV4-2	TRBD1	CASSQDQSGGGETQYF	TGTGCCAGCAGCCAAGATCAATCAGGGGGCGGAGAGACCCAGTACTTC
TRBJ2-3	-	TRBV7-9	TRBD1	CASSSARTGSTDTQYF	TGTGCCAGCAGCTCCGCGAGGACAGGGAGCACAGATACGCAGTATTTT
TRBJ2-7	few	TRBV10-3	TRBD1	CAISGGQGRYEQYF	TGTGCCATCAGTGGGGGACAGGGAAGGTACGAGCAGTACTTC
TRBJ1-1	few	TRBV5-1	-	CASSLLGSTEAFF	TGCGCCAGCAGCTTGTTAGGGAGTACTGAAGCTTTCTTT
TRBJ1-1	-	TRBV6-5	-	CASSYWARGNLNTEAFF	TGTGCCAGCAGTTACTGGGCTAGGGGAAACCTGAACACTGAAGCTTTCTTT
TRBJ1-2	-	TRBV7-9	-	CASSLSLGANYGYTF	TGTGCCAGCAGCTTAAGTTTAGGAGCTAACTATGGCTACACCTTC
TRBJ2-6	-	TRBV2	-	CAKYSSGANVLTF	TGTGCCAAATACAGCTCTGGGGCCAACGTCCTGACTTTC
TRBJ2-5	-	TRBV5-6	-	CASSLGNHGGTQYF	TGTGCCAGCAGCTTGGGAAACCACGGAGGGACCCAGTACTTC
TRBJ2-3	-	TRBV5-1	-	CASSLARLYDTQYF	TGCGCCAGCAGCTTGGCCAGGCTCTACGATACGCAGTATTTT
TRBJ2-5	once	TRBV11-3	TRBD2	CASSLGRTSVDQETQYF	TGTGCCAGCAGCTTAGGTCGGACTAGCGTCGACCAAGAGACCCAGTACTTC
TRBJ2-5	-	TRBV18	-	CASSPRWGQETQYF	TGTGCCAGCTCACCTCGGTGGGGCCAAGAGACCCAGTACTTC
TRBJ2-2	few	TRBV7-2	-	CASGGRVNTGELFF	TGTGCCAGCGGAGGCAGGGTAAACACCGGGGAGCTGTTTTTT
TRBJ2-5	-	TRBV29-1	-	CSVPPGGQETRYF	TGCAGCGTTCCCCCCGGGGGACAAGAGACCCGGTACTTC
TRBJ2-5	few	TRBV3-1	-	CASSQVSGEETQYF	TGTGCCAGCAGCCAAGTTAGCGGAGAAGAGACCCAGTACTTC
TRBJ2-5	-	TRBV29-1	-	CSVGPGPETQYF	TGCAGCGTTGGGCCAGGGCCGGAGACCCAGTACTTC
TRBJ1-5	few	TRBV12-3/TRBV12-4	-	CASSPGGSGSNQPQHF	TGTGCCAGCAGTCCGGGGGGGTCTGGTAGCAATCAGCCCCAGCATTTT
TRBJ2-5	-	TRBV4-1	-	CASSQEVGRETQYF	TGCGCCAGCAGCCAAGAAGTTGGGCGAGAGACCCAGTACTTC
TRBJ2-1	-	TRBV7-9	TRBD1	CASSPGTGGQNEQFF	TGTGCCAGCAGCCCCGGGACAGGGGGTCAAAATGAGCAGTTCTTC
TRBJ2-1	-	TRBV5-1	TRBD1	CASSLQGANEQFF	TGCGCCAGCAGCTTGCAGGGGGCTAATGAGCAGTTCTTC
TRBJ2-5	few	TRBV5-5	TRBD2	CASLGASGVQETQYF	TGTGCCAGCTTAGGGGCTAGCGGGGTACAAGAGACCCAGTACTTC
TRBJ2-4	few	TRBV7-9	-	CASSLARGLAKNIQYF	TGTGCCAGCAGCTTAGCGAGGGGATTAGCCAAAAACATTCAGTACTTC
TRBJ2-3	few	TRBV14	TRBD2	CASSQGKSGARTGTQYF	TGTGCCAGCAGCCAAGGGAAAAGCGGGGCTCGCACAGGTACGCAGTATTTT
TRBJ2-5	-	TRBV6-5	-	CASTLTTGETQYF	TGTGCCAGCACTCTCACAACAGGAGAGACCCAGTACTTC
TRBJ2-1	few	TRBV9	-	CASSKRGAGSGNEQFF	TGTGCCAGCAGCAAGAGGGGTGCGGGATCAGGGAATGAGCAGTTCTTC
TRBJ2-3	few	TRBV20-1	TRBD2	CSATSGTGTDTQYF	TGCAGTGCAACAAGCGGGACGGGCACAGATACGCAGTATTTT
TRBJ1-1	few	TRBV9	-	CASSVAQTAGGEAFF	TGTGCCAGCAGCGTAGCCCAGACAGCCGGCGGTGAAGCTTTCTTT
TRBJ2-5	-	TRBV29-1	-	CSVLGGWETQYF	TGCAGCGTTCTCGGGGGCTGGGAGACCCAGTACTTC
TRBJ2-1	-	TRBV6-6	-	CASSYGRDFFIGNEQFF	TGTGCCAGCAGTTACGGTCGGGACTTTTTCATTGGCAATGAGCAGTTCTTC
TRBJ1-2	few	TRBV6-5	TRBD1	CASSYLATGTGGYTF	TGTGCCAGCAGTTACCTTGCGACAGGGACCGGAGGCTACACCTTC
TRBJ2-2	-	TRBV6-5	-	CASRIQGFPGELFF	TGTGCCAGCAGAATACAGGGATTCCCCGGGGAGCTGTTTTTT
TRBJ2-3	-	TRBV11-2	TRBD2	CASSGGTSWDTDTQYF	TGTGCCAGCAGCGGCGGGACTAGCTGGGACACAGATACGCAGTATTTT
TRBJ2-7	few	TRBV6-5	-	CASSYPTGTEQYF	TGTGCCAGCAGTTACCCGACAGGTACGGAGCAGTACTTC
TRBJ1-5	-	TRBV12-3/TRBV12-4	-	CASSPLTGYNQPQHF	TGTGCCAGCAGCCCCTTAACAGGTTACAATCAGCCCCAGCATTTT
TRBJ2-3	-	TRBV5-4	-	CASSSQQDTQYF	TGTGCCAGCAGTTCCCAGCAAGATACGCAGTATTTT
TRBJ1-1	few	TRBV10-3	TRBD1	CAITRTGYGTEAFF	TGTGCCATCACCCGGACAGGGTATGGTACTGAAGCTTTCTTT
TRBJ2-1	few	TRBV7-2	-	CASSHETEAYNEQFF	TGTGCCAGCAGCCACGAGACAGAGGCGTACAATGAGCAGTTCTTC
TRBJ1-1	-	TRBV19	TRBD1	CASSGLQGARGKAFF	TGTGCCAGTAGTGGCCTACAGGGGGCGCGAGGAAAAGCTTTCTTT
TRBJ1-4	few	TRBV7-9	-	CASSVYRVQNEKLFF	TGTGCCAGCAGCGTGTACAGGGTCCAAAATGAAAAACTGTTTTTT
TRBJ2-3	once	TRBV20-1	-	CSARASGKTADTQYF	TGCAGTGCTAGAGCTTCGGGAAAGACAGCAGATACGCAGTATTTT
TRBJ2-1	-	TRBV9	-	CASSPQPASYNEQFF	TGTGCCAGCAGCCCTCAGCCAGCATCCTACAATGAGCAGTTCTTC
TRBJ2-1	-	TRBV7-9	TRBD1	CASSPGQNYNEQFF	TGTGCCAGCAGTCCGGGACAGAATTACAATGAGCAGTTCTTC
TRBJ2-3	many	TRBV12-3/TRBV12-4	-	CASSFRLGADTQYF	TGTGCCAGCAGTTTCAGGTTGGGGGCAGATACGCAGTATTTT
TRBJ1-4	-	TRBV18	-	CASSPGLVGEKLFF	TGTGCCAGCTCACCAGGTTTGGTGGGTGAAAAACTGTTTTTT
TRBJ2-6	few	TRBV6-5	-	CASSIGEAGANVLTF	TGTGCCAGCAGCATCGGGGAGGCTGGGGCCAACGTCCTGACTTTC
TRBJ2-3	many	TRBV21-1	-	CASSKSAVTQYF	TGTGCCAGCAGCAAATCCGCCGTTACGCAGTATTTT
TRBJ2-3	few	TRBV21-1	-	CASSKVQDLCTDTQYF	TGTGCCAGCAGCAAGGTACAGGACCTTTGCACAGATACGCAGTATTTT
TRBJ2-2	few	TRBV29-1	-	CSVHGGNTGELFF	TGCAGCGTCCACGGAGGAAATACCGGGGAGCTGTTTTTT
TRBJ2-4	-	TRBV4-3	TRBD1	CASADGQGRNIQYF	TGCGCCAGCGCAGACGGACAGGGTAGAAACATTCAGTACTTC
TRBJ2-3	-	TRBV7-3	TRBD2	CASSLNGRSTDTQYF	TGTGCCAGCAGCTTAAACGGGAGGTCCACAGATACGCAGTATTTT
TRBJ2-3	-	TRBV5-5	TRBD2	CASSFGTTSTDTQYF	TGTGCCAGCAGCTTCGGGACTACCAGCACAGATACGCAGTATTTT
TRBJ2-4	many	TRBV10-3	TRBD2	CAISETDTSGRRGIQYF	TGTGCCATCAGTGAGACCGATACTAGCGGGAGAAGGGGCATTCAGTACTTC
TRBJ2-7	few	TRBV7-2	-	CASSLITGSYEQYF	TGTGCCAGCAGCTTAATTACAGGCTCCTACGAGCAGTACTTC
TRBJ2-6	few	TRBV20-1	-	CSARDGGRANVLTF	TGCAGTGCTAGAGATGGGGGGAGAGCCAACGTCCTGACTTTC
TRBJ2-1	few	TRBV6-1	TRBD1	CASSERDRDNEQFF	TGTGCCAGCAGTGAAAGGGACAGGGACAATGAGCAGTTCTTC
TRBJ2-3	-	TRBV12-3/TRBV12-4	-	CASSSFSTDAQYF	TGTGCCAGCAGTTCTTTTAGCACAGATGCGCAGTATTTT